Shown below are 22 T cell receptor beta chains from a single sample sequenced in a study of T cell responses to AZD1222 COVID-19 vaccine. Repertoires were generated with immunoSEQ multiplex PCR, while TCRdb's copy carries only in-frame clones and drops some. Of about 96,000 clones in the sample, under 90% were seen once. Source: peripheral blood, taken on day 0 of AZD1222 vaccination. The receptors originated from an adult in good health.

A single count supports this clone. The V and J genes are TRBV5-4 and TRBJ2-7; 10 positions match TRBD1. After removal of 4 bases from V and 4 bases from J, the junction contained 5 bases not matched to a gene. The length of the CDR3 is 14 residues. Germline assignment: CDR1 SGHNT and CDR2 YYREEE (reference sequence). CDR3 in amino acids: CASSPRDRGYEQYF. CDR3 in DNA: TGTGCCAGCAGCCCCCGGGACAGGGGTTACGAGCAGTACTTC.

The chain uses TRBV7-2 and TRBJ2-3; no reliable D call. V was clipped by 0 bases and J by 6 bases, with 7 bases between them. Germline CDR1 reads SGHTA; CDR2 reads FQGNSA. The length of the CDR3 is 13 residues. CDR3 nucleotides: TGTGCCAGCAGCTTAGCGCTAAGGGATACGCAGTATTTT. Its protein is CASSLALRDTQYF.

The chain has TRBV9 and TRBJ2-7; 10 positions match TRBD2. The CDR3 totals 15 residues. The J segment lost 5 bases and the V segment lost 2 bases, leaving 7 bases of the junction unmatched. Germline V gene lookup returns CDR1 SGDLS and CDR2 YYNGEE. The CDR3 nucleotides are TGTGCCAGCAGCGTCGATAGCGGGAGGATGAACGAGCAGTACTTC. This encodes CASSVDSGRMNEQYF.

The chain employs TRBV5-5 and TRBJ2-2; either TRBD1 or TRBD2 may fit D (5 bases each). Germline CDR1 and CDR2: SGHKS and YYEKEE (reference sequence). Between the trimmed V and J ends, which lost 4 bases and 2 bases, there was a span of 12 bases. The CDR3 loop spans 15 amino acids. CDR3: CASSPGTYNTGELFF. CDR3 bases: TGTGCCAGCAGCCCAGGGACCTATAACACCGGGGAGCTGTTTTTT.

In regard to this clone: The same CDR3 can be traced to other DNA sequences in this sample. The chain combines TRBV19 with TRBJ1-5; D remains unclear. The CDR3 consists of 12 residues. Germline values: CDR1 LNHDA, CDR2 SQIVND (reference sequence). V shed 3 bases and J shed 4 bases, with 4 bases lying between them. CDR3 region: CASSIVNQPQHF. In DNA, the CDR3 is TGTGCCAGTAGTATCGTTAATCAGCCCCAGCATTTT.

The chain uses TRBV30 and TRBJ1-5, with 7 bases aligning to TRBD1. This CDR3 has 14 residues. Per the germline V gene, CDR1 is GTSNPN and CDR2 is SVGIG (reference sequence). V was pared by 5 bases and J by 0 bases, with 4 bases of the junction left unmatched. CDR3 nucleotides: TGTGCCTGGTCGGGACAGCATAGCAATCAGCCCCAGCATTTT. This gives the protein CAWSGQHSNQPQHF.

The chain employs TRBV6-5 and TRBJ2-7; D gene ambiguous. From germline, CDR1 is MNHEY and CDR2 SVGAGI. The CDR3 totals 11 residues. Trimming stripped 6 bases from V and 7 bases from J, with 10 bases between. CDR3 sequence (DNA): TGTGCCAGCAGCTCCCCTTGGGAGCAGTACTTC. Its translation: CASSSPWEQYF.

This chain links TRBV10-3 with TRBJ1-4, with D hard to call. Trimming pared 0 bases from V and 8 bases from J, leaving 13 bases between. CDR1 and CDR2 from the germline V gene are ENHRY and SYGVKD. The CDR3 length is 15 residues. The CDR3 loop is CAISESTRGNEKLFF. CDR3 sequence (DNA): TGTGCCATCAGTGAGTCAACAAGAGGCAACGAAAAACTGTTTTTT.

This chain joins TRBV21-1 and TRBJ1-5. TRBV21-1 is a pseudogene. CDR3 length equals 11 residues. The CDR3: CASTLSCPQHF. The CDR3 coding sequence is TGTGCCAGCACCTTATCATGCCCCCAGCATTTT.

This chain joins TRBV18 and TRBJ2-2; tentatively, D is TRBD2 (5 bases). Between the trimmed V and J ends, which lost 0 bases and 5 bases, there was a span of 16 bases. The CDR3 totals 17 residues. CDR1 KGHSH and CDR2 LQKENI come from the germline V gene. The CDR3 loop reads CASSPPGTRVWTGELFF. The CDR3 bases are TGTGCCAGCTCACCACCGGGTACTAGGGTTTGGACCGGGGAGCTGTTTTTT. Supplemented by reference TRBV18 and TRBJ2-2, the full variable domain reads NAGVMQNPRHLVRRRGQEARLRCSPMKGHSHVYWYRQLPEEGLKFMVYLQKENIIDESGMPKERFSAEFPKEGPSILRIQQVVRGDSAAYFCASSPPGTRVWTGELFFGEGSRLTVL.

The rearrangement uses TRBV3-1 (or the pseudogene TRBV3-2) and TRBJ1-1; D remains unclear. Germline assignment: CDR1 LGHDT and CDR2 YNNKEL (reference sequence). The CDR3 is 12 amino acids. Between the trimmed V and J ends, which lost 3 bases and 2 bases, there was a span of 4 bases. In DNA, the CDR3 is TGTGCCAGCAGCCAGGGAAACACTGAAGCTTTCTTT. It codes for CASSQGNTEAFF.

The rearrangement uses TRBV9 and TRBJ2-2; TRBD1 agrees at 10 bases. The trim removed 2 bases at V and 4 bases at J, leaving 5 bases unmatched. The germline V gene has CDR1 SGDLS and CDR2 YYNGEE. The CDR3 extends over 16 amino acids. The CDR3 DNA is TGTGCCAGCAGCGTGACAGGGGGCGCATTCACCGGGGAGCTGTTTTTT. Translated: CASSVTGGAFTGELFF.

V and J are TRBV7-2 and TRBJ2-3, with D possibly being TRBD1 or TRBD2 (5 bases each). The CDR3 loop spans 16 amino acids. The V gene's germline CDR1 is SGHTA and CDR2 FQGNSA. Trimming shortened V by 5 bases and J by 0 bases, and 15 bases separated the two germline ends. The CDR3 reads CASSRGVHQSTDTQYF. CDR3 coding DNA: TGTGCCAGCAGCAGAGGGGTACACCAAAGCACAGATACGCAGTATTTT.

The chain recombines TRBV5-6 with TRBJ2-2; D possibly uses TRBD1 or TRBD2 (5 bases each). This CDR3 region has 15 residues. Between the trimmed V and J ends, which lost 0 bases and 4 bases, there was a span of 10 bases. Per germline, CDR1 SGHDT and CDR2 YYEEEE. CDR3 sequence (DNA): TGTGCCAGCAGCTTGGTAGCAGGGAGCACCGGGGAGCTGTTTTTT. Translated, it gives CASSLVAGSTGELFF. Based on the CDR3 plus reference TRBV5-6 and TRBJ2-2, the full variable domain is DAGVTQSPTHLIKTRGQQVTLRCSPKSGHDTVSWYQQALGQGPQFIFQYYEEEERQRGNFPDRFSGHQFPNYSSELNVNALLLGDSALYLCASSLVAGSTGELFFGEGSRLTVL.

This chain links TRBV9 with TRBJ2-7; TRBD1 agrees at 10 bases. The CDR3 consists of 16 residues. The germline gives CDR1 SGDLS, CDR2 YYNGEE. With V trimmed by 4 bases and J by 6 bases, 13 bases remained unmatched. Written as DNA, the CDR3 is TGTGCCAGCAGCCCGCAACGGGGACAGGGGAGGCCCGAGCAGTACTTC. Encoded protein: CASSPQRGQGRPEQYF.

CDR3 sequence (DNA): TGTGCCAGCAGCTCCCAGGGTCTGGGCGGGGAGCTGTTTTTT. This codes for CASSSQGLGGELFF. This chain links TRBV7-3 with TRBJ2-2, with a possible D match to TRBD1 (5 bases). The CDR3 covers 14 residues. Deletions cut 4 bases from V and 7 bases from J, with 13 bases between. Germline values: CDR1 SGHTA, CDR2 FQGTGA.

V usage is TRBV6-5 and J usage is TRBJ1-5; 7 bases are shared with TRBD1. There are 15 residues in the CDR3. Germline V gene lookup returns CDR1 MNHEY and CDR2 SVGAGI. V trimming: 5 bases; J trimming: 0 bases; junction bases outside the gene matches: 4. CDR3 amino acids: CASSRTGYSNQPQHF. In DNA form, the CDR3 reads TGTGCCAGCAGTCGGACAGGATATAGCAATCAGCCCCAGCATTTT.

V gene TRBV19 combines with J gene TRBJ1-5; possible D gene TRBD1, 5 bases. The CDR3 has 15 residues. Deletions cut 6 bases from V and 7 bases from J, with 19 bases between. Germline V gene sequence: CDR1 LNHDA, CDR2 SQIVND (reference sequence). CDR3 coding DNA: TGTGCCAGTAGCATCCCCCCGGACACAGCACAGCCCCAGCATTTT. Its protein is CASSIPPDTAQPQHF.

J is TRBJ2-7 and V is TRBV7-2, with 9 bases that match TRBD2. J gave up 2 bases and V 5 bases, and 7 bases lay outside the gene matches. Germline V gives CDR1 SGHTA, CDR2 FQGNSA. The CDR3 is 15 amino acids. CDR3 nucleotide sequence: TGTGCCAGCAGCCCCCTAGCGGGATTAACCTACGAGCAGTACTTC. Amino acid sequence: CASSPLAGLTYEQYF.

This chain links TRBV27 with TRBJ2-7; 7 bases fit TRBD1. This CDR3 spans 16 amino acids. The V segment lost 5 bases and the J segment 0 bases; nucleotides outside the gene matches: 10. Germline assignment: CDR1 MNHEY and CDR2 SMNVEV (reference sequence). CDR3 protein: CASSPLTGTLSYEQYF. The CDR3 DNA reads as TGTGCCAGCAGTCCCCTGACAGGGACCCTCTCCTACGAGCAGTACTTC.

The V call is TRBV18, the J call TRBJ2-1; 12 nucleotides align to TRBD2. V shed 5 bases and J 6 bases; nucleotides not matched to a gene: 17. The CDR3 contains 19 residues. Germline loops: CDR1 KGHSH, CDR2 LQKENI. The CDR3: CASSSFPLAGGPVGNEQFF. The DNA for the CDR3 is TGTGCCAGCTCATCCTTCCCCCTAGCGGGAGGGCCAGTTGGCAATGAGCAGTTCTTC.

The chain couples TRBV18 to TRBJ1-2; D not resolved. This CDR3 comprises 15 residues. In germline, CDR1 is KGHSH, CDR2 LQKENI. Deletions cut 5 bases from V and 0 bases from J, with 13 bases between. The CDR3 loop is CASSTQESPNYGYTF. The CDR3 DNA reads TGTGCCAGCTCAACTCAGGAGTCTCCTAACTATGGCTACACCTTC.